This T cell receptor beta chain was retrieved from a study of cytotoxic CD8 clonotypes in ibrutinib-treated CLL. Sequenced by immunoSEQ multiplex PCR; TCRdb stores in-frame clones only, minus some. The sample gives more than 300,000 clones, around four fifths of which show up once; over 6.5% is in the top ten. This CDR3 is built from 14 residues. Trimming removed 2 bases from V and 5 bases from J; junction bases left unmatched: 6. Per germline, CDR1 SGHRS and CDR2 YFSETQ. The sequencing used PBMCs, collected before ibrutinib treatment. The source of this sequence is a human donor with chronic lymphocytic leukemia. The chain links TRBV5-1 to TRBJ2-5, with 7 bases matching TRBD1. The CDR3 here is CASSLDTGVETQYF. The DNA of the CDR3 is TGCGCCAGCAGCTTAGACACAGGGGTGGAGACCCAGTACTTC. The full variable domain, completed using reference TRBV5-1 and TRBJ2-5, is KAGVTQTPRYLIKTRGQQVTLSCSPISGHRSVSWYQQTPGQGLQFLFEYFSETQRNKGNFPGRFSGRQFSNSRSEMNVSTLELGDSALYLCASSLDTGVETQYFGPGTRLLVL.